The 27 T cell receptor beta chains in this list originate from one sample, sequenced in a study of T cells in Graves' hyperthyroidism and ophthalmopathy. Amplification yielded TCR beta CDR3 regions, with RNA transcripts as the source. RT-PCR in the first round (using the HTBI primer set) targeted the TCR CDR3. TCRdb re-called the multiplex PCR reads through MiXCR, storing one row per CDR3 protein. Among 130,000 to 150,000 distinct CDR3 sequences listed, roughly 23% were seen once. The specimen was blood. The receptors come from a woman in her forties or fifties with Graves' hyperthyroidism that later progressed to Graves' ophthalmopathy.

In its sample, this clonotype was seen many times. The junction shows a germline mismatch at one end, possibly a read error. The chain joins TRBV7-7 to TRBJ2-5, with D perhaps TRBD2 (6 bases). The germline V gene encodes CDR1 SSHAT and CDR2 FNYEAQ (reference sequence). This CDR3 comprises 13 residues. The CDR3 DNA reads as TGTGCTAGCAGCTACGGGGGTCCGGAGACCCAGTACTTC. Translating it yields CASSYGGPETQYF.

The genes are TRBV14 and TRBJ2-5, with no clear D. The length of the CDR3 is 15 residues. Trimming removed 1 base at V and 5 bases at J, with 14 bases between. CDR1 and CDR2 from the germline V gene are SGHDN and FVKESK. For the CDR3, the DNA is TGTGCCAGCAGCCAAGGTGGCCGGCCACGGGAGACCCAGTACTTC. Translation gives CASSQGGRPRETQYF.

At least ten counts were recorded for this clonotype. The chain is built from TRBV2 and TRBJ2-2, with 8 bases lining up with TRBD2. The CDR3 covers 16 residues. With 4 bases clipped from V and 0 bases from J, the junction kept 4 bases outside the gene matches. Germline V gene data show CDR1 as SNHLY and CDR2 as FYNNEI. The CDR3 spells CASSVRGAANTGELFF. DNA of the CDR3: TGTGCCAGCAGTGTGCGGGGGGCCGCGAACACCGGGGAGCTGTTTTTT.

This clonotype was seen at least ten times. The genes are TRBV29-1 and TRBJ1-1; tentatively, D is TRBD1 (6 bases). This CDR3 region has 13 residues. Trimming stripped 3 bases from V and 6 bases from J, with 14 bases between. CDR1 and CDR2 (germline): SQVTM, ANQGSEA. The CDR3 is CSVEGGASAEAFF. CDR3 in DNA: TGCAGCGTTGAGGGGGGCGCATCTGCTGAAGCTTTCTTT.

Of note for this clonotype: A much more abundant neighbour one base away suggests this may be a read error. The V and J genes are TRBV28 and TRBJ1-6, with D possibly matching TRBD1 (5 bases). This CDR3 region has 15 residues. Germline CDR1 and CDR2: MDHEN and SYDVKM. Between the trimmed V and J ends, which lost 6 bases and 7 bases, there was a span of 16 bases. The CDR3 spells CASSLVRQRNSPLHF. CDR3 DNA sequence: TGTGCCAGCAGCTTGGTGAGACAGCGAAATTCACCCCTCCACTTT.

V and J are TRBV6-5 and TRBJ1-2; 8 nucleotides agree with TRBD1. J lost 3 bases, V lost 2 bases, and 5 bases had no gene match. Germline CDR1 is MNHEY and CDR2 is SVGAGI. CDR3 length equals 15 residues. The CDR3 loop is CASSYTDRGDYGYTF. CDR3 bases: TGTGCCAGCAGTTACACTGACAGGGGAGACTATGGCTACACCTTC.

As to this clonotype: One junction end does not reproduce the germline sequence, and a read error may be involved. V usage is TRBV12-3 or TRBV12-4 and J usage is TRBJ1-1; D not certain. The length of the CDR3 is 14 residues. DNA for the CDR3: TGTGCCAGCAGTTTATTCGGTGTGAACGCTGAAGCTTTCTTT. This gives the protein CASSLFGVNAEAFF.

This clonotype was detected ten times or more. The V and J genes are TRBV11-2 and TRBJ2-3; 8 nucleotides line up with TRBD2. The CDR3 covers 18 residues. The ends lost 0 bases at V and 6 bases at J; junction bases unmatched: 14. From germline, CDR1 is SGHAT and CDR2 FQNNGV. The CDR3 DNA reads TGTGCCAGCAGCTTAGATCTTGCGGGGGGAAGGCTTTCTGATACGCAGTATTTT. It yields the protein CASSLDLAGGRLSDTQYF.

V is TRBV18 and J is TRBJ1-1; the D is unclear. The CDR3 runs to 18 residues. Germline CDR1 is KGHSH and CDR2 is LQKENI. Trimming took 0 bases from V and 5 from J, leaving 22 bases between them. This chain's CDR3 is CASSPPFRRSFLGTEAFF. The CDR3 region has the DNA TGTGCCAGCTCACCACCCTTTCGACGGAGCTTTTTGGGAACTGAAGCTTTCTTT.

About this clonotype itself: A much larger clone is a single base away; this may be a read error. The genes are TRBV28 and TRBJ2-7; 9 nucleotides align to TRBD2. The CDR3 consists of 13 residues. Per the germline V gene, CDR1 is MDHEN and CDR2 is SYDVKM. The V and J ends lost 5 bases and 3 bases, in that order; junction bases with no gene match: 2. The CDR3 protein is CASSRLADYEQYF. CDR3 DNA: TGTGCCAGCAGTAGACTAGCGGACTACGAGCAGTACTTC.

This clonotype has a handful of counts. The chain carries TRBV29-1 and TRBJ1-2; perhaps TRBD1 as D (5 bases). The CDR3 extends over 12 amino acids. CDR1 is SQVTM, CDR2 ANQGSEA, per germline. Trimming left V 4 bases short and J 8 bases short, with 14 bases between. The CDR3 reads CSVGSSGFGYTF. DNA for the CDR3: TGCAGCGTTGGGAGTTCAGGGTTCGGCTACACCTTC.

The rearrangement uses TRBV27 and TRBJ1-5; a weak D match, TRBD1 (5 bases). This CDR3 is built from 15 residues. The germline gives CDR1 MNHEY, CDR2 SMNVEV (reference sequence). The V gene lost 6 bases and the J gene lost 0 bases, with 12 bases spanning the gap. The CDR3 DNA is TGTGCCAGCAGAACCGAGGGGACTAGCAATCAGCCCCAGCATTTT. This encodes CASRTEGTSNQPQHF.

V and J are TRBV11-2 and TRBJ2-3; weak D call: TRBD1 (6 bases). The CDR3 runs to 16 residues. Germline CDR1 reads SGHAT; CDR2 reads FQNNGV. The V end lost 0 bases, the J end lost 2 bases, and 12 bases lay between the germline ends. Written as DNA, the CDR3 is TGTGCCAGCAGCTTAGATCCCCCAGGGGCCACAGATACGCAGTATTTT. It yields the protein CASSLDPPGATDTQYF.

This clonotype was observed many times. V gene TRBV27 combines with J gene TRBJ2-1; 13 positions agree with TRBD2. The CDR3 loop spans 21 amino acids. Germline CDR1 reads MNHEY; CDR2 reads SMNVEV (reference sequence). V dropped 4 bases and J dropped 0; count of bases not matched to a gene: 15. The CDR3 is CASSSTPGLAGLMSSYNEQFF. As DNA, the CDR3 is TGTGCCAGCAGTTCAACCCCGGGACTAGCGGGACTGATGAGCTCCTACAATGAGCAGTTCTTC.

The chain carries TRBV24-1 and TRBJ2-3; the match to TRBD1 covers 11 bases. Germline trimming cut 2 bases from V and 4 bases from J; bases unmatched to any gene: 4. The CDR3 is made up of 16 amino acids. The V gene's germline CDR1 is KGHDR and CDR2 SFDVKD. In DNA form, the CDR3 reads TGTGCCACCAGTGATTGGGGGACAGGGGGTGCAGATACGCAGTATTTT. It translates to CATSDWGTGGADTQYF.

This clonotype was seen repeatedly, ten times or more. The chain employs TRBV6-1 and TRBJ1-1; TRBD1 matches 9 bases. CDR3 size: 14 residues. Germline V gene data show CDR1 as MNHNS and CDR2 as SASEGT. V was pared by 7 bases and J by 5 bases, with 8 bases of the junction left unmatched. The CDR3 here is CASNIGTGRTEAFF. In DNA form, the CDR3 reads TGTGCCAGCAACATCGGGACAGGGAGGACTGAAGCTTTCTTT.

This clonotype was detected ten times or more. CDR3 protein: CASSSRGQGYNEQFF. The CDR3 nucleotides are TGTGCCAGCAGCTCCAGGGGGCAGGGATACAATGAGCAGTTCTTC. The genes are TRBV5-5 and TRBJ2-1; TRBD1 matches 8 bases. Germline values: CDR1 SGHKS, CDR2 YYEKEE (reference sequence). This CDR3 contains 15 residues. The J segment lost 4 bases and the V segment lost 3 bases, leaving 6 bases of the junction unmatched.

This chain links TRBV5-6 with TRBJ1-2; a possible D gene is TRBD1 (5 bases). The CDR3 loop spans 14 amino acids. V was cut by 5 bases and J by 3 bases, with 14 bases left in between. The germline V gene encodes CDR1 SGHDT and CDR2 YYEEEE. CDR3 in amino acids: CASRRLTGDYGYTF. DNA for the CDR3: TGTGCCAGCAGGAGGTTAACAGGTGACTATGGCTACACCTTC.

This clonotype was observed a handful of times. The CDR3 is CASSYRRASERGYGYTF. The CDR3 DNA reads as TGTGCCAGCAGTTACCGTCGAGCTAGCGAAAGGGGGTATGGCTACACCTTC. This chain joins TRBV6-2 or TRBV6-3 and TRBJ1-2; a possible D gene is TRBD1 (6 bases). V was trimmed by 2 bases and J by 5 bases, leaving 21 bases between them. The CDR3 has 17 residues. The germline V gene encodes CDR1 MNHEY and CDR2 SVGEGT.

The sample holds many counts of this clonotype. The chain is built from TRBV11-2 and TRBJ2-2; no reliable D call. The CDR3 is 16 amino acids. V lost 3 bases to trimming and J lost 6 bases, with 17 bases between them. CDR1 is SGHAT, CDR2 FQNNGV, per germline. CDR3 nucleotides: TGTGCCAGCAGCTTTTCGGCGGTTGTGGGCGCCGGGGAGCTGTTTTTT. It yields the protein CASSFSAVVGAGELFF.

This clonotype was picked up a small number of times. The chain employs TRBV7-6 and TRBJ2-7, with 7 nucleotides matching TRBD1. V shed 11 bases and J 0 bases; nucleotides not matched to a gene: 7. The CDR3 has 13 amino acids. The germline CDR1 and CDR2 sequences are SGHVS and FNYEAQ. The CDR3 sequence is CAAGTAPSYEQYF. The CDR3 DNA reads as TGTGCCGCCGGGACAGCCCCCTCCTACGAGCAGTACTTC.

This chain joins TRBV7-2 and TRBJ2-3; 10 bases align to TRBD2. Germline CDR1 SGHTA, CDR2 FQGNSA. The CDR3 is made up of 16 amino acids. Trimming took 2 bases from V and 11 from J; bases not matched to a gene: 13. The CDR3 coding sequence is TGTGCCAGCAGCTTAAGTGGAGCGGGAGGGAGTTATGGGCAGTATTTT. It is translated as CASSLSGAGGSYGQYF.

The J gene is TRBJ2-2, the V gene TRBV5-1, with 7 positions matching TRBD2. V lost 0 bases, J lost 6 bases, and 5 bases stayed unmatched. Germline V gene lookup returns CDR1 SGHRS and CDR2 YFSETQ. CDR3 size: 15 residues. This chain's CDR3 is CASSLELTSAGELFF. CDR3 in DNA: TGCGCCAGCAGCTTGGAACTAACTAGCGCCGGGGAGCTGTTTTTT.

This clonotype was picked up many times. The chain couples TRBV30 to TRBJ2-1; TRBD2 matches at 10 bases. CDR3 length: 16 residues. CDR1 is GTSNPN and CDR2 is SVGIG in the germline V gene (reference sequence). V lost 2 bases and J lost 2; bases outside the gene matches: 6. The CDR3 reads CAWSLSSGRTYNEQFF. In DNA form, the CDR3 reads TGTGCCTGGAGTTTATCTAGCGGGAGAACCTACAATGAGCAGTTCTTC.

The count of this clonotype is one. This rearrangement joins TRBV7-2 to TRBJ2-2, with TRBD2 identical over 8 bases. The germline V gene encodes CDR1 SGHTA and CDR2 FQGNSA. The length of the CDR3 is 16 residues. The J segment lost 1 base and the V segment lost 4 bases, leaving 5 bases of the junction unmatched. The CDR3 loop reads CASSSRTSGNTGELFF. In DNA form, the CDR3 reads TGTGCCAGCAGCTCCCGTACTAGCGGGAACACCGGGGAGCTGTTTTTT. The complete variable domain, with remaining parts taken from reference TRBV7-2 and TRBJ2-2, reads GAGVSQSPSNKVTEKGKDVELRCDPISGHTALYWYRQSLGQGLEFLIYFQGNSAPDKSGLPSDRFSAERTGGSVSTLTIQRTQQEDSAVYLCASSSRTSGNTGELFFGEGSRLTVL.

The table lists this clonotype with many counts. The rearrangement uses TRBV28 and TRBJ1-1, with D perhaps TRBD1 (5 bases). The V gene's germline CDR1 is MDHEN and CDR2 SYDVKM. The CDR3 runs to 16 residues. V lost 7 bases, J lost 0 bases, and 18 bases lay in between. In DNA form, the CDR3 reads TGTGCCAGCAACCGTCGGGGCCTAACCCTGAACACTGAAGCTTTCTTT. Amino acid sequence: CASNRRGLTLNTEAFF.

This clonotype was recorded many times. As DNA, the CDR3 is TGTGCCAGCACCCTAAGCGGACCAGGAGATACGCAGTATTTT. It yields the protein CASTLSGPGDTQYF. The V and J genes are TRBV12-3 or TRBV12-4 and TRBJ2-3; tentatively, D is TRBD2 (5 bases). Between the trimmed V and J ends, which lost 7 bases and 5 bases, there was a span of 16 bases. The CDR3 has 14 amino acids.